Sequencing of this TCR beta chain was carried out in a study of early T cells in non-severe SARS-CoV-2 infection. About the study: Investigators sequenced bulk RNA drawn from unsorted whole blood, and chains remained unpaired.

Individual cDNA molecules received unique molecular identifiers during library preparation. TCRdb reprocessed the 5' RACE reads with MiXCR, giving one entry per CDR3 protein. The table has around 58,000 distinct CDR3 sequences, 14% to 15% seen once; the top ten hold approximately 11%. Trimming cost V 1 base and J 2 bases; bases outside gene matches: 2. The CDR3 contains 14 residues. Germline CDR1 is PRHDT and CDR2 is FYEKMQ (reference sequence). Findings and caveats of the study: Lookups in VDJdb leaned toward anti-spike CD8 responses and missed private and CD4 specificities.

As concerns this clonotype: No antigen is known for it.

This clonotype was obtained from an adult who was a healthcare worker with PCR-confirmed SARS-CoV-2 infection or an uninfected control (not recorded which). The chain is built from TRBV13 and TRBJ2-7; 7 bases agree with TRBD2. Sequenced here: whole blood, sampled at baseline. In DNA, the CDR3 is TGTGCCAGCAGCTTAGTAGGGAGGGCCTACGAGCAGTACTTC. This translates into CASSLVGRAYEQYF.